The 2 T cell receptor beta chains below come from one sample, sequenced in a study of OX40 agonist ivuxolimab in advanced cancers. The repertoire was sequenced with immunoSEQ multiplex PCR; TCRdb's copy has only in-frame clones and lacks some. The sample carries several thousand clones, nearly 70% recorded once. The sample was CD4+ or CD8+ T cells sorted from blood, taken in a trial of the OX40 agonist ivuxolimab. These receptors all stem from an adult with an advanced solid tumor such as melanoma, head and neck, liver or kidney cancer.

The rearrangement links TRBV6-5 to TRBJ2-1; the D gene is possibly TRBD1 (5 bases). Germline CDR1 reads MNHEY; CDR2 reads SVGAGI. The CDR3 length is 12 residues. V gave up 4 bases and J gave up 8 bases, with 9 bases separating them. The CDR3 region has the DNA TGTGCCAGCAGTTTGGACAACGATGAGCAGTTCTTC. Its protein product is CASSLDNDEQFF.

The chain combines TRBV6-5 with TRBJ2-5; 7 bases align to TRBD2. Per the germline V gene, CDR1 is MNHEY and CDR2 is SVGAGI. This CDR3 has 14 residues. V was clipped by 6 bases and J by 2 bases; unmatched bases: 6. The CDR3 DNA reads as TGTGCCAGCAGGCGCGGGAGTAGGCAAGAGACCCAGTACTTC. It yields the protein CASRRGSRQETQYF.